This T cell receptor beta chain appears in the sequencing data of a study of metastatic and nonmetastatic thyroid tumors. Study results and caveats: It was reportedly found that TCR beta diversity was significantly higher in malignant thyroid tumors than in benign nodules, a difference seen in both blood and tumor samples.

At least ten counts were recorded for this clone. The antigen is unknown. TCRdb called clones again from the PCR reads with MiXCR. The table lists tens of thousands of clones, 15% to 20% of them singletons. From germline, CDR1 is MDHEN and CDR2 SYDVKM. Trimming stripped 5 bases from V and 4 bases from J, with 18 bases between. This CDR3 is 16 amino acids long. All patients were untreated before thyroid surgery. This TCR came from a male donor with papillary thyroid cancer or a benign thyroid nodule (not recorded which). Some clones in this sample may be carry-over from other donors' samples. The sequenced sample was blood. The J gene is TRBJ1-3, the V gene TRBV28, with D tentatively TRBD1 (6 bases). Written as DNA, the CDR3 is TGTGCCAGCAGTCCCCCGACAGGCTTAACGGGAAACACCATATATTTT. This codes for CASSPPTGLTGNTIYF.